These 15 T cell receptor beta chains originate from one sample sequenced in a study of prognosis after radiotherapy for stage I lung cancer. The genomic DNA TCR beta CDR3 region underwent two rounds of multiplex PCR. First-round PCR used primers specific to each TRBV and TRBJ gene. TCRdb reprocessed the multiplex PCR reads via MiXCR and lists one record per CDR3 protein. This sample carries some 56,000 distinct CDR3 sequences, around 27% of them seen once, and the ten largest clones take around 8%. Sequenced here: PBMCs, sampled before or after stereotactic body radiation therapy (not recorded which). The receptors shown here come from a donor of 50 years or more with non-small cell lung cancer.

As concerns this clonotype: With a much larger clone just one base away, this may be a read error. The gene calls are TRBV18 and TRBJ2-7, with D perhaps matching TRBD1 (5 bases). V was clipped by 1 base and J by 4 bases, with 8 bases between them. Germline-derived CDR1 and CDR2 are KGHSH and LQKENI. The CDR3 totals 13 residues. CDR3 nucleotide sequence: TGTGCCAGCTCACCACTATACAGGTACGAGCAGTACTTC. It codes for CASSPLYRYEQYF.

Regarding this clonotype: Compared with germline, one end of the junction differs, possibly owing to a read error. V is TRBV12-3 or TRBV12-4 and J is TRBJ2-3; 8 nucleotides align to TRBD2. The CDR3 has 16 residues. The CDR3 DNA sequence: TGTGCCAGCAGTTCGCTTGGTGCGGGGGGCACATATACGCAGTATTTT. Translating gives CASSSLGAGGTYTQYF.

Only one count was recorded for this clonotype. With a far larger clone one base away, a read error is the likely cause. The J gene is TRBJ1-5, the V gene TRBV6-9; D not certain. Germline CDR1 MNHGY, CDR2 SVAAGI. The CDR3 is made up of 16 amino acids. V lost 4 bases, J lost 9 bases, and 22 bases lay in between. The CDR3 protein is CASSSPGKGGVGPQHF. The CDR3 nucleotides read TGTGCCAGCAGTTCTCCGGGAAAGGGAGGTGTGGGGCCCCAGCATTTT.

This clonotype was seen repeatedly, ten times or more. The chain couples TRBV24-1 to TRBJ2-2; 8 bases are a match to TRBD1. Germline-derived CDR1 and CDR2 are KGHDR and SFDVKD. CDR3 length: 16 residues. Trimming at V came to 4 bases and at J to 1 base, leaving 4 bases not matched to a gene. The CDR3 sequence: CATSESGTGNTGELFF. Written as DNA, the CDR3 is TGTGCCACCAGTGAATCCGGGACAGGGAACACCGGGGAGCTGTTTTTT.

As to this clonotype: A far larger clone is only one base removed, so a read error is likely. V usage is TRBV6-9 and J usage is TRBJ2-7; D might be TRBD2 (6 bases). Germline V gene sequence: CDR1 MNHGY, CDR2 SVAAGI. The germline V and J ends were trimmed by 5 bases and 5 bases, with 22 bases remaining between them. CDR3 size: 16 residues. The CDR3 here is CASSPLGLPGTNEQYF. In DNA form, the CDR3 reads TGTGCCAGCAGTCCCCTAGGACTACCGGGGACGAACGAGCAGTACTTC.

This clonotype has a count of ten or more. This chain joins TRBV9 and TRBJ2-7; 9 nucleotides agree with TRBD1. V was clipped by 0 bases and J by 6 bases; unmatched bases: 4. The CDR3 sequence is 14 residues long. Germline CDR1 SGDLS, CDR2 YYNGEE. CDR3 region: CASSVGDRAGEQYF. The CDR3 DNA reads as TGTGCCAGCAGCGTAGGGGACAGGGCAGGCGAGCAGTACTTC. Based on the CDR3 plus reference TRBV9 and TRBJ2-7, the full variable domain is DSGVTQTPKHLITATGQRVTLRCSPRSGDLSVYWYQQSLDQGLQFLIQYYNGEERAKGNILERFSAQQFPDLHSELNLSSLELGDSALYFCASSVGDRAGEQYFGPGTRLTVT.

This clonotype was observed at least ten times. The chain carries TRBV9 and TRBJ2-1, with D perhaps being TRBD1 or TRBD2 (6 bases each). The CDR3 extends over 16 amino acids. CDR1 is SGDLS, CDR2 YYNGEE, per germline. The germline V and J ends were trimmed by 3 bases and 7 bases, with 20 bases remaining between them. CDR3 sequence: CASSAPGRRGVNEQFF. The CDR3 coding sequence is TGTGCCAGCAGCGCCCCGGGACGAAGGGGGGTGAATGAGCAGTTCTTC.

This chain uses TRBV5-1 with TRBJ2-7; D is possibly TRBD2 (6 bases). The CDR3 runs to 17 residues. The V end lost 3 bases, the J end lost 2 bases, and 21 bases lay between the germline ends. The V gene's germline CDR1 is SGHRS and CDR2 YFSETQ. The CDR3 reads CASSYNAGPETTYEQYF. The CDR3 DNA reads as TGCGCCAGCAGCTACAATGCGGGGCCTGAGACCACCTACGAGCAGTACTTC.

In regard to this clonotype: One base separates it from a far larger clone, so it is likely a read error. The gene calls are TRBV6-2 or TRBV6-3 and TRBJ1-4, with TRBD1 as a possible D gene (6 bases). Germline values: CDR1 MNHEY, CDR2 SVGEGT. This CDR3 contains 13 residues. This CDR3 is CTSSFGGGEKLFF. In nucleotides, the CDR3 is TGTACCAGCAGTTTCGGGGGCGGTGAAAAACTGTTTTTT.

This clonotype was counted ten times or more. This chain uses TRBV9 with TRBJ2-7; the D gene is possibly TRBD1 (6 bases). The V and J ends lost 0 bases and 2 bases respectively, with 9 bases between them. The V gene's germline CDR1 is SGDLS and CDR2 YYNGEE. The CDR3 is made up of 14 amino acids. The CDR3 DNA reads TGTGCCAGCAGCGTAGGACAGGCCACCTACGAGCAGTACTTC. This translates into CASSVGQATYEQYF.

This clonotype was seen ten or more times. The chain carries TRBV5-1 and TRBJ1-2; TRBD1 agrees at 7 bases. The germline V gene has CDR1 SGHRS and CDR2 YFSETQ. V was pared by 2 bases and J by 8 bases, with 6 bases of the junction left unmatched. This CDR3 is 13 amino acids long. The CDR3 is CASSLGGGDGYTF. The CDR3 DNA reads as TGCGCCAGCAGCTTAGGAGGGGGCGACGGCTACACCTTC.

There are many counts of this clonotype. The chain employs TRBV6-2 or TRBV6-3 and TRBJ2-1; perhaps TRBD2 as D (5 bases). The CDR3 is made up of 12 amino acids. Germline V gene data show CDR1 as MNHEY and CDR2 as SVGEGT. V lost 6 bases and J lost 7, with 10 bases in between. CDR3 in amino acids: CASRERLNEQFF. In nucleotides, the CDR3 is TGTGCCAGCAGGGAGAGACTAAATGAGCAGTTCTTC.

This clonotype was recorded many times. The chain recombines TRBV10-3 with TRBJ2-7, with 9 bases that match TRBD1. Trimming took 2 bases from V and 6 from J; bases not matched to a gene: 14. Germline V CDR1 and CDR2: ENHRY, SYGVKD. This CDR3 region has 17 residues. CDR3 residues: CAISEAKDRGLLGEQYF. The CDR3, as DNA: TGTGCCATCAGTGAGGCCAAGGACAGGGGTCTATTAGGCGAGCAGTACTTC.

This clonotype has only a few counts. The likely explanation is a read error, given a far larger clone one base away. The chain employs TRBV6-2 or TRBV6-3 and TRBJ2-1, with D maybe TRBD1 (7 bases). The CDR3 has 12 residues. The V end was cut by 10 bases, the J end by 8 bases, with 15 bases between. Germline CDR1 is MNHEY and CDR2 is SVGEGT. The DNA of the CDR3 is TGTGCCATCCTATCAGGGGGGTATGAGCAGTTCTTC. Its translation is CAILSGGYEQFF.

Remarks on this clonotype: Given a far larger clone just one base away, this is likely a sequencing read error. The chain links TRBV6-4 to TRBJ2-1; D may be TRBD1 (6 bases). V was pared by 6 bases and J by 3 bases, with 18 bases between. Per germline, CDR1 MRHNA and CDR2 SNTAGT. The CDR3 runs to 16 residues. CDR3 sequence: CASSPDWRGGYNEQFF. The CDR3 DNA reads as TGTGCCAGCAGCCCCGACTGGAGAGGGGGCTACAATGAGCAGTTCTTC.